These T cell receptor beta chains were read from a single sample in a study of T cell responses to AZD1222 COVID-19 vaccine. Produced via immunoSEQ multiplex PCR; TCRdb's table is partial and in-frame only. The table lists 150,000 or so clones, 90% of them singletons. This specimen was peripheral blood, taken 28 days after the second AZD1222 dose. Every receptor here comes from an adult who received the AZD1222 COVID-19 vaccine. Each CDR3 is given with its conserved first and last residue. Each record gives: D gene, J gene, clone size, V gene, CDR3 protein, CDR3 DNA. A D gene is named only where the DNA matches it firmly. Only some rows state a clone size, as once, few, many or a class for expanded clones.

NA TRBJ1-5 NA TRBV5-1 CASSLGDNQPQHF TGCGCCAGCAGCTTGGGTGACAATCAGCCCCAGCATTTT
NA TRBJ2-5 NA TRBV28 CASSLTQGTKTQYF TGTGCCAGCAGTTTAACTCAGGGTACGAAGACCCAGTACTTC
NA TRBJ1-3 NA TRBV30 CAWSAPHLGSGNTIYF TGTGCCTGGAGTGCCCCGCACTTAGGCTCTGGAAACACCATATATTTT
NA TRBJ2-7 NA TRBV28 CASSRAQPGQYF TGTGCCAGCAGCCGGGCCCAGCCGGGTCAGTACTTC
TRBD1 TRBJ1-5 NA TRBV5-1 CASSLGDRGEQPQHF TGCGCCAGCAGCTTGGGGGACAGGGGGGAGCAGCCCCAGCATTTT
NA TRBJ2-7 NA TRBV10-3 CAISDASVTNYEQYF TGTGCCATCAGTGACGCCTCAGTGACCAACTACGAGCAGTACTTC
NA TRBJ1-2 NA TRBV24-1 CATSGGSDYGYTF TGTGCCACCAGTGGGGGTAGCGACTATGGCTACACCTTC
TRBD1 TRBJ1-2 NA TRBV28 CASSLGNRGGYGYTF TGTGCCAGCAGTTTAGGGAACAGGGGAGGCTATGGCTACACCTTC
NA TRBJ2-1 NA TRBV3-1/TRBV3-2 CASSQDERGNSQFF TGTGCCAGCAGCCAAGATGAACGGGGCAATAGTCAGTTCTTC
NA TRBJ1-2 NA TRBV5-6 CASSSVPPNYGYTF TGTGCCAGCAGCTCGGTCCCTCCCAACTATGGCTACACCTTC
NA TRBJ2-5 NA TRBV6-5 CASSYGQQETQYF TGTGCCAGCAGTTACGGACAGCAAGAGACCCAGTACTTC
NA TRBJ1-5 NA TRBV19 CASSRELNQPQHF TGTGCCAGTAGCCGAGAACTAAATCAGCCCCAGCATTTT
TRBD1 TRBJ2-7 NA TRBV11-2 CASSLDRTGSYEQYF TGTGCCAGCAGCTTAGATCGGACAGGGTCCTACGAGCAGTACTTC
TRBD1 TRBJ1-1 NA TRBV7-2 CASSFRRQGRTEAFF TGTGCCAGCAGCTTTCGAAGACAGGGACGCACTGAAGCTTTCTTT
TRBD1 TRBJ1-2 NA TRBV4-1 CASWRPGGVTGYTF TGCGCCAGTTGGAGGCCAGGGGGCGTCACGGGCTACACCTTC
NA TRBJ1-5 NA TRBV19 CASSYYSSPPNQPQHF TGTGCCAGTAGTTATTACTCCTCCCCCCCAAATCAGCCCCAGCATTTT
TRBD1 TRBJ1-6 NA TRBV6-1 CASSERPTQGADNSPLHF TGTGCCAGCAGTGAACGGCCGACGCAGGGGGCGGATAATTCACCCCTCCACTTT
NA TRBJ2-7 once TRBV27 CASSFYSSAGNAEQYF TGTGCCAGCAGTTTCTATAGTTCGGCAGGGAATGCCGAGCAGTACTTC
NA TRBJ2-2 NA TRBV27 CASSLSGGAVTGELFF TGTGCCAGCAGTTTGAGTGGGGGGGCCGTGACCGGGGAGCTGTTTTTT
NA TRBJ2-2 NA TRBV6-5 CASRVLSGELFF TGTGCCAGCAGGGTACTCAGCGGGGAGCTGTTTTTT
NA TRBJ1-2 NA TRBV3-1/TRBV3-2 CASSLGGKNYGYTF TGTGCCAGCAGCCTGGGCGGGAAGAACTATGGCTACACCTTC
NA TRBJ2-1 NA TRBV7-2 CASSSSRSYNEQFF TGTGCCAGCAGCAGTAGCCGCTCCTACAATGAGCAGTTCTTC
NA TRBJ2-1 few TRBV10-3 CAALREGPTYNEQFF TGTGCCGCCTTGAGGGAAGGGCCGACCTACAATGAGCAGTTCTTC
NA TRBJ2-7 once TRBV2 CASSDQVTSYEQYF TGTGCCAGCAGTGATCAAGTCACATCCTACGAGCAGTACTTC
NA TRBJ2-6 NA TRBV4-2 CASSPGIKVGANVLTF TGTGCCAGCAGCCCAGGGATAAAGGTAGGGGCCAACGTCCTGACTTTC
NA TRBJ2-7 NA TRBV28 CASSSGTFTYEQYF TGTGCCAGCAGTTCAGGGACATTCACCTACGAGCAGTACTTC
NA TRBJ1-2 NA TRBV19 CASSPDSAFNYGYTF TGTGCCAGTAGTCCCGACAGCGCTTTTAACTATGGCTACACCTTC
NA TRBJ2-5 NA TRBV7-8 CASSLYMGHQETQYF TGTGCCAGCAGCTTATATATGGGACATCAAGAGACCCAGTACTTC
TRBD2 TRBJ2-7 once TRBV5-1 CASSFGTSPYEQYF TGCGCCAGCAGCTTCGGGACTAGCCCCTACGAGCAGTACTTC
NA TRBJ2-5 NA TRBV29-1 CSVMKLETQYF TGCAGCGTGATGAAGCTCGAGACCCAGTACTTC